The sample holds many counts of the clone carrying this T cell receptor (beta chain). After removal of 4 bases from V and 4 bases from J, the junction contained 11 bases not matched to a gene. This CDR3 contains 16 residues. Germline assignment: CDR1 SGHNT and CDR2 YENEEA. The sample belongs to a study of regulatory T cells in long-lasting Graves disease. Sample time point: newly diagnosed GD, antithyroid drugs for less than 3 months. The TCR library was prepared using RNA isolated from PBMCs. TCR beta libraries were built with iRepertoire HTBI primers and Arm-PCR of CDR3 regions. TCRdb reprocessed the multiplex PCR reads with MiXCR, giving one entry per CDR3 protein. Among about 540,000 distinct CDR3 sequences listed, 13% were seen once. This sample was shared with a second study, whose subject was T cells in Graves' hyperthyroidism and ophthalmopathy.

The sequence was obtained from a man under 40 with Graves disease. Sequencing was performed on peripheral blood mononuclear cells (PBMCs), taken at new diagnosis, from a patient treated with antithyroid drugs. V usage is TRBV11-3 and J usage is TRBJ2-3, with 7 bases fitting TRBD2. The CDR3 DNA sequence: TGTGCCAGCAGCTCCGGCGTCGGGGGGTTGGCAGATACGCAGTATTTT. Encoded protein: CASSSGVGGLADTQYF. The variable domain in full, completed from reference TRBV11-3 and TRBJ2-3, reads EAGVVQSPRYKIIEKKQPVAFWCNPISGHNTLYWYLQNLGQGPELLIRYENEEAVDDSQLPKDRFSAERLKGVDSTLKIQPAELGDSAVYLCASSSGVGGLADTQYFGPGTRLTVL.